The 25 T cell receptor beta chains below come from one sample, sequenced in a study of CD8+CD57+ T cells in acquired aplastic anemia. CD8+CD57+ cell expansion, shown by flow cytometry, had occurred in the patients selected for sequencing. CDR3 and TCR beta VDJ profiling relied on genomic DNA as the template. One entry per CDR3 protein results from TCRdb running MiXCR on the reads. In the table there are approximately 220,000 distinct CDR3 sequences, around half of which are singletons. Sequencing was performed on sorted CD4+, CD8+, or CD8+CD57+ T cells (not recorded which) from PBMCs. The origin of the receptors is a human donor with aplastic anemia.

A word on this clonotype: It may be a read error: a sequence one base away is much more abundant. The chain recombines TRBV5-1 with TRBJ2-7; 8 positions match TRBD1. The CDR3 is 15 residues long. CDR1 SGHRS and CDR2 YFSETQ come from the germline V gene. With 5 bases clipped from V and 2 bases from J, the junction kept 9 bases outside the gene matches. CDR3 DNA: TGCGCCAGCAGACGGACAGGGACACAACCCTACGAGCAGTACTTC. Protein: CASRRTGTQPYEQYF.

Ten or more counts support this clonotype. This chain connects TRBV11-2 to TRBJ2-7; 9 positions agree with TRBD2. Germline assignment: CDR1 SGHAT and CDR2 FQNNGV. The trim removed 5 bases at V and 3 bases at J, leaving 8 bases unmatched. This CDR3 region has 15 residues. The CDR3 DNA sequence: TGTGCCAGCAGCCCGCTAGCGGGGTTGATCTACGAGCAGTACTTC. As protein: CASSPLAGLIYEQYF.

The rearrangement uses TRBV20-1 and TRBJ1-5, with a weak D call TRBD1 (5 bases). Germline CDR1 and CDR2: DFQATT and SNEGSKA (reference sequence). V was pared by 4 bases and J by 14 bases, with 21 bases between. This CDR3 comprises 13 residues. The CDR3 loop is CSAIMGVYGIEHF. DNA of the CDR3: TGCAGTGCTATAATGGGGGTTTACGGGATCGAGCATTTT.

V gene TRBV2 combines with J gene TRBJ1-5; TRBD1 matches at 8 bases. V shed 5 bases, J shed 7 bases, and the junction held 1 base outside the gene matches. CDR3 length: 12 residues. CDR1 and CDR2 from the germline V gene are SNHLY and FYNNEI. CDR3 bases: TGTGCCAGCAGTCGGGACAGGCAGCCCCAGCATTTT. This encodes CASSRDRQPQHF.

This clonotype has ten or more counts. The chain employs TRBV20-1 and TRBJ1-5; 7 nucleotides match TRBD1. Germline V gives CDR1 DFQATT, CDR2 SNEGSKA (reference sequence). Trimming removed 6 bases from V and 3 bases from J; junction bases left unmatched: 8. The CDR3 consists of 14 residues. CDR3 bases: TGCAGTGCGCCAAGGGGGCGGTTCAATCAGCCCCAGCATTTT. Translated: CSAPRGRFNQPQHF.

V and J are TRBV13 and TRBJ1-5; perhaps TRBD1 as D (5 bases). The CDR3 extends over 16 amino acids. Germline V gene data show CDR1 as PRHDT and CDR2 as FYEKMQ (reference sequence). V gave up 5 bases and J gave up 4 bases, with 18 bases separating them. For the CDR3, the DNA is TGTGCCAGCAGCCCCGGGGGACCCCGGGAAAATCAGCCCCAGCATTTT. This translates into CASSPGGPRENQPQHF.

The chain has TRBV7-8 and TRBJ1-1; D unclear. With 5 bases removed from V and 7 bases from J, the gap between germline ends came to 17 bases. Looked up from germline, CDR1 is SGHVS and CDR2 is FQNEAQ. This CDR3 comprises 14 residues. DNA for the CDR3: TGTGCCAGCAGCCAAACCCACCGGGAACTTGAAGCTTTCTTT. Its protein is CASSQTHRELEAFF.

The V and J genes are TRBV12-3 or TRBV12-4 and TRBJ1-2; unclear D gene. There are 16 residues in the CDR3. Trimming took 0 bases from V and 1 from J, leaving 12 bases between them. The CDR3 sequence: CASSLAEVDVNYGYTF. Here the CDR3 DNA reads TGTGCCAGCAGTTTAGCTGAGGTGGACGTTAACTATGGCTACACCTTC.

This chain links TRBV29-1 with TRBJ2-1; 13 nucleotides align to TRBD2. The V gene end was trimmed by 3 bases and the J gene end by 8 bases; junction bases not matched to a gene: 4. Germline V gives CDR1 SQVTM, CDR2 ANQGSEA. The CDR3 loop spans 14 amino acids. CDR3 region: CSVEGTSGDYEQFF. DNA for the CDR3: TGCAGCGTTGAGGGGACTAGCGGGGACTATGAGCAGTTCTTC.

This clonotype showed up many times. The chain joins TRBV28 to TRBJ2-3; possibly TRBD1 or TRBD2 for D (5 bases each). Trimming removed 5 bases from V and 8 bases from J, with 14 bases in between. The germline CDR1 and CDR2 sequences are MDHEN and SYDVKM. The CDR3 runs to 13 residues. The CDR3 DNA is TGTGCCAGCAGTCGGACGGGACGGAGTACGCAGTATTTT. This translates into CASSRTGRSTQYF.

The V call is TRBV7-6, the J call TRBJ2-5; no clear D. The V gene's germline CDR1 is SGHVS and CDR2 FNYEAQ. Trimming left V 0 bases short and J 7 bases short, with 6 bases between. The CDR3 covers 12 residues. CDR3 nucleotides: TGTGCCAGCAGCTTAGCCAAAGGGACCCAGTACTTC. Translated, it gives CASSLAKGTQYF.

The chain combines TRBV20-1 with TRBJ1-5; 7 bases agree with TRBD1. V dropped 6 bases and J dropped 14; count of bases not matched to a gene: 16. The CDR3 is 13 residues long. CDR1 and CDR2 from the germline V gene are DFQATT and SNEGSKA (reference sequence). CDR3 nucleotide sequence: TGCAGTGCGCCAAACAGGGACAGAGCCTACGAGCATTTT. Translated, it gives CSAPNRDRAYEHF.

This rearrangement joins TRBV4-2 to TRBJ2-3, with TRBD2 identical over 9 bases. The CDR3 length is 15 residues. Trimming took 5 bases from V and 3 from J; bases not matched to a gene: 6. Germline assignment: CDR1 LGHNA and CDR2 YNFKEQ. The CDR3 is CASSLEAGGTDTQYF. The CDR3, as DNA: TGTGCCAGCAGCTTAGAGGCGGGGGGGACAGATACGCAGTATTTT.

The gene calls are TRBV7-2 and TRBJ1-2, with D tentatively TRBD1 (5 bases). V lost 5 bases to trimming and J lost 4 bases, with 17 bases between them. This CDR3 comprises 15 residues. Germline V CDR1 and CDR2: SGHTA, FQGNSA. CDR3 bases: TGTGCCAGCAGCACTGGGACCGCCATAGGCTATGGCTACACCTTC. It specifies CASSTGTAIGYGYTF.

This clonotype was counted ten times or more. The V and J genes are TRBV13 and TRBJ1-1; 7 bases line up with TRBD1. V lost 3 bases to trimming and J lost 8 bases; unmatched junction nucleotides: 3. This CDR3 is 12 amino acids long. CDR1 is PRHDT, CDR2 FYEKMQ, per germline (reference sequence). CDR3 protein: CASSLGQKEAFF. The CDR3 bases are TGTGCCAGCAGCTTGGGACAGAAAGAAGCTTTCTTT. The complete variable domain, with remaining parts taken from reference TRBV13 and TRBJ1-1, reads AAGVIQSPRHLIKEKRETATLKCYPIPRHDTVYWYQQGPGQDPQFLISFYEKMQSDKGSIPDRFSAQQFSDYHSELNMSSLELGDSALYFCASSLGQKEAFFGQGTRLTVV.

The chain carries TRBV5-1 and TRBJ1-5; no definite D call. Trimming pared 0 bases from V and 7 bases from J, leaving 8 bases between. The V gene's germline CDR1 is SGHRS and CDR2 YFSETQ. This CDR3 spans 13 amino acids. The CDR3 sequence: CASSLGTDQPQHF. CDR3 sequence (DNA): TGCGCCAGCAGCTTGGGGACGGACCAGCCCCAGCATTTT.

This clonotype appeared many times. The J gene is TRBJ2-7, the V gene TRBV20-1, with a possible D match to TRBD2 (6 bases). V was shortened by 3 bases and J by 4 bases, with 16 bases between the two germline ends. The length of the CDR3 is 14 residues. Germline V lookup: CDR1 DFQATT, CDR2 SNEGSKA (reference sequence). DNA of the CDR3: TGCAGTGCTAGCTCCGGTAGCGGAGAATACGAGCAGTACTTC. This gives the protein CSASSGSGEYEQYF.

The rearrangement uses TRBV15 and TRBJ2-7, with TRBD1 as a possible D gene (6 bases). Germline values: CDR1 LNHNV, CDR2 YYDKDF (reference sequence). The CDR3 is made up of 14 amino acids. V was pared by 0 bases and J by 5 bases, with 11 bases between. The CDR3 DNA reads TGTGCCACCAGCAGAGATCCCCACAGGGACGAGCAGTACTTC. Translating gives CATSRDPHRDEQYF.

This clonotype was counted ten times or more. The CDR3 region is CASSPLGRSYNEQFF. CDR3 nucleotides: TGTGCCAGCAGTCCTTTAGGGCGCTCCTACAATGAGCAGTTCTTC. The chain has TRBV6-5 and TRBJ2-1; D remains ambiguous. Germline CDR1 MNHEY, CDR2 SVGAGI. CDR3 size: 15 residues. Trimming stripped 5 bases from V and 0 bases from J, with 11 bases between.

The chain has TRBV7-8 and TRBJ2-1; D is perhaps TRBD2 (7 bases). The CDR3 consists of 13 residues. Germline CDR1 and CDR2: SGHVS and FQNEAQ. Deletions cut 3 bases from V and 11 bases from J, with 14 bases between. In DNA, the CDR3 is TGTGCCAGCAGCTTTGGGGGGGCCTTTAAGCAGTTCTTC. Its translation is CASSFGGAFKQFF.

About this clonotype: The junction shows a germline mismatch at one end, possibly a read error. The rearrangement uses TRBV10-2 and TRBJ1-5, with D uncertain. This CDR3 is built from 14 residues. Germline CDR1 and CDR2: WSHSY and SAAADI. This CDR3 is CAIGVEGTIQPQHF. The CDR3 nucleotides are TGTGCCATCGGTGTTGAAGGAACTATTCAGCCCCAGCATTTC.

This clonotype was counted at least ten times. The chain combines TRBV2 with TRBJ2-7; weak D call: TRBD2 (6 bases). The CDR3 totals 15 residues. Germline lookup yields CDR1 SNHLY and CDR2 FYNNEI. Trimming removed 0 bases from V and 2 bases from J, with 11 bases in between. The CDR3 region is CASSEAGGLPYEQYF. In DNA, the CDR3 is TGTGCCAGCAGTGAAGCGGGAGGACTACCCTACGAGCAGTACTTC.

About this clonotype itself: Sequence at one end of the junction differs from germline and may be a read error. This chain joins TRBV2 and TRBJ2-2; tentative D call: TRBD2 (5 bases). The CDR3 sequence is 17 residues long. Germline values: CDR1 SNHLY, CDR2 FYNNEI. CDR3 in amino acids: CASSQTIKDTNTGELLF. CDR3 DNA: TGTGCCAGCAGCCAAACGATAAAAGACACGAACACCGGGGAGCTGCTTTTT. Full variable domain (rest looked up from reference TRBV2 and TRBJ2-2): EPEVTQTPSHQVTQMGQEVILRCVPISNHLYFYWYRQILGQKVEFLVSFYNNEISEKSEIFDDQFSVERPDGSNFTLKIRSTKLEDSAMYFCASSQTIKDTNTGELLFGEGSRLTVL.

V is TRBV9 and J is TRBJ2-3; D call uncertain. The CDR3 spans 15 residues. Per germline, CDR1 SGDLS and CDR2 YYNGEE. Trimming left V 3 bases short and J 0 bases short, with 11 bases between. CDR3 sequence: CASSALDTSTDTQYF. DNA for the CDR3: TGTGCCAGCAGCGCCCTAGATACTAGCACAGATACGCAGTATTTT.

The chain links TRBV2 to TRBJ2-5, with 7 bases lining up with TRBD1. The CDR3 totals 14 residues. Looked up from germline, CDR1 is SNHLY and CDR2 is FYNNEI. Unmatched junction bases numbered 9, after V lost 8 bases and J lost 3 bases. CDR3 residues: CASGKGQGEETQYF. The DNA of the CDR3 is TGTGCCAGCGGAAAGGGGCAGGGGGAAGAGACCCAGTACTTC.